This is a list of T cell receptor beta chains from one sample in a study of T cell repertoires in cytomegalovirus infection. MiXCR, applied by TCRdb to the reads, yields one record per CDR3 protein. The sample lists roughly 990,000 distinct CDR3 sequences, around 31% occurring once. These receptors have no known antigen. Sequenced here: cultured CD8+ T cells from PBMCs, sampled from culture after CMV antigen stimulation. The receptors were sampled from a human donor in good health (CMV status not recorded). Some clones in this sample may be carry-over from other donors' samples. CDR3s include the opening cysteine and the closing phenylalanine or tryptophan.

V: TRBV12-3/TRBV12-4; J: TRBJ2-2; CDR3: CARSLPYTGELFF
V: TRBV11-2; J: TRBJ2-5; CDR3: CASSFWSAGARESQYF
V: TRBV2; J: TRBJ1-5; CDR3: CASRRRSNQPQHF
V: TRBV7-8; J: TRBJ2-3; CDR3: CASSPPGSGGGETQYF
V: TRBV6-2/TRBV6-3; J: TRBJ2-7; CDR3: CASWWGGNSYEQYF
V: TRBV7-6; J: TRBJ2-5; CDR3: CASELTEGRPKAQETQYF
V: TRBV4-1; J: TRBJ2-7; CDR3: CASSQDRLEQYF
V: TRBV2; J: TRBJ2-2; CDR3: CASSEAMPGELFF
V: TRBV6-5; J: TRBJ2-2; CDR3: CASSYYGTGELFF
V: TRBV10-2; J: TRBJ2-7; CDR3: CATSLLVMSYEQYF
V: TRBV5-1; J: TRBJ2-1; CDR3: CASSLRPPYNEQFF
V: TRBV27; J: TRBJ1-3; CDR3: CASSLADPIFGNTIYF
V: TRBV7-2; J: TRBJ1-5; CDR3: CASSLAGGSNQPQHF
V: TRBV4-3; J: TRBJ1-1; CDR3: CASSQYTLMMDRYGTEAFF
V: TRBV13; J: TRBJ2-2; CDR3: CASSSDILTGELFF
V: TRBV27; J: TRBJ2-1; CDR3: CASSLWPSNNEQFF
V: TRBV6-1; J: TRBJ2-6; CDR3: CASSDQDRIGDNVLTF
V: TRBV12-5; J: TRBJ2-1; CDR3: CASGLQTSTYNEQFF
V: TRBV27; J: TRBJ2-3; CDR3: CASSLVGGGSTDTQYF
V: TRBV7-2; J: TRBJ2-5; CDR3: CASTPPPPGAWETQYF
V: TRBV2; J: TRBJ1-6; CDR3: CASSNRGNSPLHF
V: TRBV15; J: TRBJ2-2; CDR3: CATRGPGELFF
V: TRBV5-5; J: TRBJ2-3; CDR3: CASNTGASTDTQYF
V: TRBV15; J: TRBJ2-1; CDR3: CATEPPPGRSSYNEQFF
V: TRBV19; J: TRBJ2-7; CDR3: CASSNRDYPYEQYF
V: TRBV7-8; J: TRBJ2-3; CDR3: CASSFPGPQGTDTQYF
V: TRBV7-8; J: TRBJ1-5; CDR3: CASSAQGRVQPQHF
V: TRBV2; J: TRBJ1-3; CDR3: CASSLPAQGVGGNTIYF
V: TRBV14; J: TRBJ1-4; CDR3: CASSQVDPNRGSSTNEKLFF
V: TRBV6-5; J: TRBJ2-2; CDR3: CASSYSTLLGQDFTGELFF
V: TRBV3-1; J: TRBJ2-7; CDR3: CASSQRQGAYEQYF
V: TRBV27; J: TRBJ2-1; CDR3: CASSPAGQRYNEQFF
V: TRBV4-3; J: TRBJ1-2; CDR3: CASSQDGLAGRPFRGYTF
V: TRBV7-8; J: TRBJ1-1; CDR3: CASSSPAGAGNTEAFF
V: TRBV7-2; J: TRBJ2-2; CDR3: CASSYRLAGGHTGELFF
V: TRBV10-3; J: TRBJ1-4; CDR3: CAISEELLSTNEKLFF
V: TRBV6-1; J: TRBJ1-5; CDR3: CASSDYQGTNQPQHF
V: TRBV7-8; J: TRBJ1-5; CDR3: CASRWSTGLSNQPQHF
V: TRBV4-1; J: TRBJ2-2; CDR3: CASSHGTANTGELFF
V: TRBV28; J: TRBJ1-4; CDR3: CASTLTGTGDEKLFF
V: TRBV7-8; J: TRBJ1-6; CDR3: CASSLTTGVRDNSPLHF
V: TRBV19; J: TRBJ1-2; CDR3: CASTFFNGGESYGYTF
V: TRBV19; J: TRBJ2-2; CDR3: CAGLADTGELFF
V: TRBV7-9; J: TRBJ1-2; CDR3: CASIQAGDINYGYTF